What follows are 26 T cell receptor beta chains derived from one specimen sequenced in a study of blood T cells in healthy people across ages. Primed by a sample-barcoded 5' primer and a J-beta primer mix, a second PCR proceeded for 7 to 11 cycles. TCRdb passed the 5' RACE reads through MiXCR, listing each CDR3 protein once. The sample has 1,300,000 or so distinct CDR3 sequences, 45% to 70% seen once. Sequencing was done on a sample of blood. The receptors derive from a man younger than 30 in good health.

The chain carries TRBV7-9 and TRBJ2-7; no reliable D call. Germline loops: CDR1 SEHNR, CDR2 FQNEAQ (reference sequence). This CDR3 has 13 residues. V lost 11 bases, J lost 2 bases, and 16 bases lay in between. In DNA form, the CDR3 reads TGTGCCGCGGACGGGCAGTCAACCTACGAGCAGTACTTC. Its translation: CAADGQSTYEQYF.

The CDR3 loop reads CSVGFRSYYGYTF. The CDR3, as DNA: TGCAGCGTTGGTTTCAGAAGTTACTATGGCTACACCTTC. This chain joins TRBV29-1 and TRBJ1-2; D call uncertain. This CDR3 is built from 13 residues. Germline-derived CDR1 and CDR2 are SQVTM and ANQGSEA. Trimming stripped 4 bases from V and 3 bases from J, with 12 bases between.

This clonotype was found a few times. The rearrangement uses TRBV10-3 and TRBJ1-2; D might be TRBD1 (6 bases). Germline-derived CDR1 and CDR2 are ENHRY and SYGVKD. The CDR3 sequence is 13 residues long. Trimming pared 8 bases from V and 6 bases from J, leaving 16 bases between. The CDR3: CAIFRGGGDGYTF. The CDR3 bases are TGTGCCATCTTCAGAGGCGGGGGCGATGGCTACACCTTC.

The chain is built from TRBV5-6 and TRBJ1-1; the match to TRBD1 covers 9 bases. The CDR3 covers 18 residues. V dropped 0 bases and J dropped 0; count of bases not matched to a gene: 9. The V gene's germline CDR1 is SGHDT and CDR2 YYEEEE. CDR3 protein: CASSLGKGQGPLNTEAFF. CDR3 DNA: TGTGCCAGCAGCTTGGGAAAGGGACAGGGCCCTCTGAACACTGAAGCTTTCTTT.

J is TRBJ2-7 and V is TRBV3-1; D remains ambiguous. The CDR3 is 12 amino acids. The V end lost 3 bases, the J end lost 7 bases, and 10 bases lay between the germline ends. CDR1 and CDR2 from the germline V gene are LGHDT and YNNKEL (reference sequence). CDR3 nucleotides: TGTGCCAGCAGCCAGGCAGCCGGGGAGCAGTACTTC. Translation: CASSQAAGEQYF.

This clonotype was counted many times. The chain uses TRBV4-2 and TRBJ2-5; 10 nucleotides agree with TRBD2. Germline loops: CDR1 LGHNA, CDR2 YNFKEQ. The CDR3 loop spans 20 amino acids. V lost 0 bases to trimming and J lost 0 bases; unmatched junction nucleotides: 13. The chain's CDR3 is CASSQDLGASGGHHQETQYF. The CDR3 region has the DNA TGTGCCAGCAGCCAAGATTTGGGGGCTAGCGGGGGCCACCACCAAGAGACCCAGTACTTC.

This clonotype was recorded at least ten times. The V and J genes are TRBV15 and TRBJ2-1, with 8 bases identical to TRBD2. This CDR3 is 14 amino acids long. Trimming cost V 0 bases and J 6 bases; bases outside gene matches: 1. Germline-derived CDR1 and CDR2 are LNHNV and YYDKDF (reference sequence). The DNA for the CDR3 is TGTGCCACCAGCAGAGATCGGGGGGGCAATGAGCAGTTCTTC. It encodes CATSRDRGGNEQFF.

V usage is TRBV20-1 and J usage is TRBJ1-2; possible D gene TRBD1, 6 bases. Germline V gene data show CDR1 as DFQATT and CDR2 as SNEGSKA (reference sequence). The CDR3 has 14 amino acids. V lost 1 base, J lost 3 bases, and 12 bases lay in between. CDR3 coding DNA: TGCAGTGCTAGAGGAGGTGGGGGCTACTATGGCTACACCTTC. Its protein product is CSARGGGGYYGYTF.

The chain is built from TRBV29-1 and TRBJ1-2; no clear D gene. The CDR3 length is 13 residues. Trimming stripped 0 bases from V and 4 bases from J, with 9 bases between. Germline V gene lookup returns CDR1 SQVTM and CDR2 ANQGSEA. Here the CDR3 reads CSVEDPVGYGYTF. The DNA for the CDR3 is TGCAGCGTTGAAGATCCGGTAGGCTATGGCTACACCTTC.

This clonotype was picked up one time. V and J are TRBV28 and TRBJ2-7, with 7 nucleotides matching TRBD1. The CDR3 spans 16 residues. Trimming at V came to 10 bases and at J to 2 bases, leaving 17 bases not matched to a gene. The germline V gene encodes CDR1 MDHEN and CDR2 SYDVKM. CDR3 amino acids: CANTSYSGTATYEQYF. CDR3 nucleotide sequence: TGTGCCAACACCTCCTACTCCGGGACAGCGACCTACGAGCAGTACTTC.

This clonotype was observed a few times. The chain carries TRBV27 and TRBJ2-5; maybe TRBD1 (5 bases). The CDR3 is 14 amino acids. In germline, CDR1 is MNHEY, CDR2 SMNVEV (reference sequence). The V and J ends lost 4 bases and 1 base respectively, with 10 bases between them. CDR3 nucleotide sequence: TGTGCCAGCAGTTCCCTCCAGGGCCAAGAGACCCAGTACTTC. Translated, it gives CASSSLQGQETQYF.

This rearrangement joins TRBV29-1 to TRBJ1-1, with D possibly TRBD1 on 5 matching bases. This CDR3 is 14 amino acids long. Trimming took 1 base from V and 0 from J, leaving 9 bases between them. Germline values: CDR1 SQVTM, CDR2 ANQGSEA. The CDR3 here is CSVEGTIMNTEAFF. In DNA, the CDR3 is TGCAGCGTTGAAGGGACAATCATGAACACTGAAGCTTTCTTT.

This chain links TRBV11-2 with TRBJ2-7; TRBD1 matches 9 bases. V dropped 3 bases and J dropped 2; count of bases not matched to a gene: 5. The CDR3 runs 15 residues. Germline CDR1 reads SGHAT; CDR2 reads FQNNGV. CDR3 sequence: CASSFGQGLAYEQYF. In DNA form, the CDR3 reads TGTGCCAGCAGCTTTGGACAGGGGCTAGCCTACGAGCAGTACTTC.

J is TRBJ1-1 and V is TRBV10-3; D is possibly TRBD1 (5 bases). Germline assignment: CDR1 ENHRY and CDR2 SYGVKD. The CDR3 is made up of 12 amino acids. Deletions cut 10 bases from V and 6 bases from J, with 15 bases between. The CDR3 is CATTQRGSEAFF. The CDR3, as DNA: TGTGCCACAACCCAGCGGGGGTCTGAAGCTTTCTTT.

This clonotype was seen a handful of times. V is TRBV10-2 and J is TRBJ2-1; 16 positions match TRBD2. Germline V gene sequence: CDR1 WSHSY, CDR2 SAAADI. This CDR3 has 18 amino acids. V shed 3 bases and J 7 bases; nucleotides not matched to a gene: 9. CDR3 residues: CASSDGTSGGALYNEQFF. The CDR3, as DNA: TGCGCCAGCAGTGACGGGACTAGCGGGGGGGCTTTATATAATGAGCAGTTCTTC.

Only a few counts were recorded for this clonotype. The rearrangement joins TRBV27 to TRBJ2-5, with 8 bases that match TRBD1. CDR3 length equals 16 residues. Germline values: CDR1 MNHEY, CDR2 SMNVEV (reference sequence). The ends lost 3 bases at V and 5 bases at J; junction bases unmatched: 11. This CDR3 reads CASSFHDGQGRETQYF. In nucleotides, the CDR3 is TGTGCCAGCAGTTTCCACGATGGACAGGGTCGGGAGACCCAGTACTTC.

Turning to this clonotype: The junction shows a germline mismatch at one end, possibly a read error. The chain joins TRBV11-1 to TRBJ2-7, with D perhaps matching TRBD2 (6 bases). This CDR3 has 13 residues. Germline assignment: CDR1 SGHAT and CDR2 FQDESV (reference sequence). The chain's CDR3 is CVSSFGGTYEQYF. The DNA for the CDR3 is TGTGTCAGCAGCTTTGGGGGGACCTACGAGCAGTACTTC.

V is TRBV3-1 and J is TRBJ2-4, with TRBD1 as a possible D gene (6 bases). Trimming took 5 bases from V and 12 from J, leaving 17 bases between them. The CDR3 runs 13 residues. Germline CDR1 and CDR2: LGHDT and YNNKEL (reference sequence). CDR3 nucleotides: TGTGCCAGCAGCGGGGACATGTTGAGTCCTCAGTACTTC. Amino acids: CASSGDMLSPQYF.

This clonotype was recorded at least ten times. V gene TRBV20-1 combines with J gene TRBJ2-5, with 11 positions matching TRBD2. Germline trimming cut 3 bases from V and 8 bases from J; bases unmatched to any gene: 5. Germline CDR1 reads DFQATT; CDR2 reads SNEGSKA (reference sequence). The CDR3 is 13 amino acids. CDR3 loop: CSASTGLAETQYF. CDR3 nucleotide sequence: TGCAGTGCTAGCACGGGACTAGCGGAAACCCAGTACTTC.

The table lists this clonotype with a few counts. This sequence joins TRBV4-1 and TRBJ2-3; D is unclear. The CDR3 extends over 14 amino acids. Germline V CDR1 and CDR2: MGHRA, YSYEKL. The germline V and J ends were trimmed by 8 bases and 0 bases, with 12 bases remaining between them. The CDR3 spells CASREESSTDTQYF. In nucleotides, the CDR3 is TGCGCCAGCCGAGAGGAAAGTAGCACAGATACGCAGTATTTT.

The gene calls are TRBV4-1 and TRBJ2-7, with D unresolved. This CDR3 has 15 residues. Trimming took off 0 bases at V and 6 bases at J, with 15 bases between the two ends. CDR1 is MGHRA, CDR2 YSYEKL, per germline. DNA for the CDR3: TGCGCCAGCAGCCAAGATGAAACACGCTGGGGCGAGCAGTACTTC. It specifies CASSQDETRWGEQYF.

The V gene is TRBV6-2 or TRBV6-3, the J gene TRBJ2-4; D unclear. The J call may be in error: the DNA end matches TRBJ2-7 better. The CDR3 has 17 residues. CDR1 is MNHEY and CDR2 is SVGEGT in the germline V gene. The DNA for the CDR3 is TGTGCCAGCAGTTACTCGTTGGACGTAGACCCGGACTACGAGCAGTACTTC. Translation gives CASSYSLDVDPDYEQYF.

The chain is built from TRBV20-1 and TRBJ2-7, with D tentatively TRBD2 (7 bases). The CDR3 has 15 amino acids. Germline lookup yields CDR1 DFQATT and CDR2 SNEGSKA (reference sequence). Between the trimmed V and J ends, which lost 0 bases and 3 bases, there was a span of 15 bases. The CDR3 DNA sequence: TGCAGTGCTAGAGATATGCGCGGGGGCGACTACGAGCAGTACTTC. Protein: CSARDMRGGDYEQYF.

This clonotype was seen more than once but under ten times. The chain is built from TRBV6-2 or TRBV6-3 and TRBJ2-7; either TRBD1 or TRBD2 may supply D (5 bases each). Per germline, CDR1 MNHEY and CDR2 SVGEGT. The CDR3 sequence is 14 residues long. The V and J ends lost 2 bases and 5 bases respectively, with 13 bases between them. The CDR3 coding sequence is TGTGCCAGCAGTTACCCGATCTTGGGGGACGAGCAGTACTTC. This gives the protein CASSYPILGDEQYF.

This sequence joins TRBV14 and TRBJ2-3; no reliable D call. This CDR3 comprises 15 residues. Germline V gives CDR1 SGHDN, CDR2 FVKESK. Trimming removed 4 bases at V and 1 base at J, with 12 bases between. The CDR3 here is CASSPDGWGTDTQYF. The CDR3 DNA reads as TGTGCCAGCAGCCCGGACGGTTGGGGCACAGATACGCAGTATTTT.

The J gene is TRBJ2-1, the V gene TRBV7-2, with D possibly being TRBD1 (6 bases). The CDR3 totals 15 residues. The germline gives CDR1 SGHTA, CDR2 FQGNSA. The V end lost 0 bases, the J end lost 8 bases, and 14 bases lay between the germline ends. The CDR3 sequence is CASSLAGADGDEQFF. Here the CDR3 DNA reads TGTGCCAGCAGCTTAGCGGGGGCCGATGGGGATGAGCAGTTCTTC. Looking up the rest from reference TRBV7-2 and TRBJ2-1 gives the full variable domain: GAGVSQSPSNKVTEKGKDVELRCDPISGHTALYWYRQSLGQGLEFLIYFQGNSAPDKSGLPSDRFSAERTGGSVSTLTIQRTQQEDSAVYLCASSLAGADGDEQFFGPGTRLTVL.